The 24 T cell receptor beta chains given below trace back to one sample, sequenced in a study of cytomegalovirus exposure and HLA in healthy donors. Researchers ran the PCR with 60 Vbeta and 13 Jbeta primers. TCRdb keeps only in-frame clones here, not all; method: immunoSEQ multiplex PCR. In the table there are over 150,000 clones, roughly four fifths of which are singletons. Sequencing was carried out using PBMCs. These receptors were taken from a young man in good health and CMV-seronegative.

The chain's CDR3 is CASSENPGRGSGSPLHF. The CDR3 region has the DNA TGTGCCAGCAGTGAGAACCCCGGACGGGGTTCAGGCTCACCCCTCCACTTT. The chain joins TRBV2 to TRBJ1-6, with D unresolved. V lost 3 bases and J 10 bases, leaving 22 bases between the germline ends. The CDR3 is 17 amino acids. Germline lookup yields CDR1 SNHLY and CDR2 FYNNEI.

The rearrangement uses TRBV5-5 and TRBJ2-6; D is ambiguous. This CDR3 is 14 amino acids long. The V end was cut by 0 bases, the J end by 6 bases, with 7 bases between. CDR1 and CDR2 (germline): SGHKS, YYEKEE (reference sequence). The CDR3 spells CASSLEQVANVLTF. CDR3 nucleotide sequence: TGTGCCAGCAGCTTGGAACAAGTGGCCAACGTCCTGACTTTC. The variable domain in full, completed from reference TRBV5-5 and TRBJ2-6, reads DAGVTQSPTHLIKTRGQQVTLRCSPISGHKSVSWYQQVLGQGPQFIFQYYEKEERGRGNFPDRFSARQFPNYSSELNVNALLLGDSALYLCASSLEQVANVLTFGAGSRLTVL.

V and J are TRBV10-3 and TRBJ1-4; D unresolved. CDR1 is ENHRY, CDR2 SYGVKD, per germline. The CDR3 loop spans 16 amino acids. The V end lost 3 bases, the J end lost 0 bases, and 11 bases lay between the germline ends. CDR3 residues: CAISEDTQATNEKLFF. Here the CDR3 DNA reads TGTGCCATCAGTGAAGACACGCAAGCAACTAATGAAAAACTGTTTTTT.

The chain links TRBV29-1 to TRBJ2-5; no firm D call. The CDR3 loop spans 14 amino acids. Trimming left V 2 bases short and J 4 bases short, with 14 bases between. CDR1 and CDR2 (germline): SQVTM, ANQGSEA. CDR3 DNA: TGCAGCGTTGAAAGGCAGTGGGCTGGAGAGACCCAGTACTTC. Translation: CSVERQWAGETQYF.

The chain has TRBV2 and TRBJ2-1, with TRBD2 matching over 7 bases. CDR3 size: 17 residues. V was clipped by 2 bases and J by 0 bases; unmatched bases: 7. Germline CDR1 and CDR2: SNHLY and FYNNEI. The CDR3: CASSEPPGLPSYNEQFF. The DNA of the CDR3 is TGTGCCAGCAGTGAACCACCGGGACTACCCTCCTACAATGAGCAGTTCTTC.

J is TRBJ2-7 and V is TRBV13; 9 positions match TRBD2. Germline CDR1 reads PRHDT; CDR2 reads FYEKMQ (reference sequence). The trim removed 4 bases at V and 9 bases at J, leaving 13 bases unmatched. CDR3 length equals 15 residues. CDR3 nucleotides: TGTGCCAGCAGCTCCGGCGGCGGGAGGGCCATTCGGCAGTACTTC. This codes for CASSSGGGRAIRQYF.

In its sample, this clone was seen once. The chain is built from TRBV19 and TRBJ1-1, with D unclear. The CDR3 sequence is 13 residues long. The V end was cut by 6 bases, the J end by 6 bases, with 14 bases between. Germline V gene lookup returns CDR1 LNHDA and CDR2 SQIVND (reference sequence). CDR3 nucleotides: TGTGCCAGTAGCCCTCCCGCGGAATCTGAAGCTTTCTTT. It is translated as CASSPPAESEAFF.

This chain links TRBV10-3 with TRBJ1-5, with D maybe TRBD1 (5 bases). This CDR3 has 14 amino acids. Trimming left V 8 bases short and J 0 bases short, with 11 bases between. CDR1 is ENHRY and CDR2 is SYGVKD in the germline V gene. CDR3 sequence reads: CAIGGSDSNQPQHF. CDR3 DNA sequence: TGTGCCATCGGGGGGTCCGATAGCAATCAGCCCCAGCATTTT.

The chain couples TRBV30 to TRBJ2-1; D possibly corresponds to TRBD1 (5 bases). CDR3 length equals 13 residues. V was clipped by 1 base and J by 5 bases, with 9 bases between them. Germline assignment: CDR1 GTSNPN and CDR2 SVGIG (reference sequence). The CDR3 sequence: CAWSGAGNNEQFF. CDR3 nucleotides: TGTGCCTGGAGTGGGGCAGGGAACAATGAGCAGTTCTTC.

The chain uses TRBV9 and TRBJ2-7; TRBD1 matches 9 bases. The trim removed 0 bases at V and 3 bases at J, leaving 4 bases unmatched. Germline V gene lookup returns CDR1 SGDLS and CDR2 YYNGEE. This CDR3 region has 15 residues. CDR3 in amino acids: CASSVEGTGIYEQYF. The DNA for the CDR3 is TGTGCCAGCAGCGTAGAGGGGACAGGGATCTACGAGCAGTACTTC.

The chain links TRBV7-6 to TRBJ2-1; a weak D match, TRBD2 (6 bases). V was shortened by 3 bases and J by 7 bases, with 10 bases between the two germline ends. The CDR3 spans 13 residues. Germline CDR1 and CDR2: SGHVS and FNYEAQ. The CDR3 nucleotides are TGTGCCAGCAGCTTGAGCCTAGCGAATGAGCAGTTCTTC. Translation gives CASSLSLANEQFF.

CDR3 DNA: TGTGCCAGCAGCGTGTTAGTCTCGGGGAATGAGCAGTTCTTC. Its protein is CASSVLVSGNEQFF. The V call is TRBV9, the J call TRBJ2-1; tentative D call: TRBD2 (5 bases). The CDR3 runs to 14 residues. Germline V gene lookup returns CDR1 SGDLS and CDR2 YYNGEE. The V end lost 2 bases, the J end lost 7 bases, and 13 bases lay between the germline ends.

V usage is TRBV7-8 and J usage is TRBJ2-2, with 13 bases identical to TRBD2. Germline lookup yields CDR1 SGHVS and CDR2 FQNEAQ. CDR3 length equals 18 residues. V was clipped by 5 bases and J by 1 base; unmatched bases: 7. The CDR3 region has the DNA TGTGCCAGCAGCCGTCCGGGACTAGCGGGAATGAACACCGGGGAGCTGTTTTTT. The encoded protein is CASSRPGLAGMNTGELFF.

This clone was picked up one time. The gene calls are TRBV19 and TRBJ1-5; 9 bases match TRBD1. CDR3 size: 14 residues. Germline V gene lookup returns CDR1 LNHDA and CDR2 SQIVND (reference sequence). J was trimmed by 9 bases and V by 4 bases; bases with no gene match: 7. The CDR3 is CASSTGTGPWPQHF. CDR3 in DNA: TGTGCCAGTAGTACCGGGACAGGGCCCTGGCCCCAGCATTTT.

The chain is built from TRBV6-5 and TRBJ2-1; 8 bases are shared with TRBD1. Germline CDR1 and CDR2: MNHEY and SVGAGI. V was clipped by 7 bases and J by 5 bases; unmatched bases: 4. The CDR3 is 13 amino acids. CDR3 bases: TGTGCCAGCACTTGGACAGGGAACAATGAGCAGTTCTTC. Translation gives CASTWTGNNEQFF.

The rearrangement uses TRBV6-1 and TRBJ2-2, with a tentative D call TRBD1 (6 bases). CDR1 and CDR2 from the germline V gene are MNHNS and SASEGT. V was clipped by 2 bases and J by 2 bases, with 15 bases between them. This CDR3 spans 17 amino acids. The CDR3 nucleotides are TGTGCCAGCAGTGAACGGGCCTACAGGGTTAACACCGGGGAGCTGTTTTTT. Translating it yields CASSERAYRVNTGELFF.

The CDR3 region is CASSTSGGYTGELFF. The DNA for the CDR3 is TGTGCCAGTAGTACCTCAGGGGGCTACACCGGGGAGCTGTTTTTT. This chain joins TRBV19 and TRBJ2-2; 8 nucleotides agree with TRBD1. From germline, CDR1 is LNHDA and CDR2 SQIVND (reference sequence). The CDR3 extends over 15 amino acids. J lost 3 bases, V lost 4 bases, and 4 bases had no gene match.

The rearrangement uses TRBV27 and TRBJ1-5, with 7 nucleotides matching TRBD1. V lost 1 base, J lost 3 bases, and 3 bases stayed unmatched. CDR3 length: 15 amino acids. Germline loops: CDR1 MNHEY, CDR2 SMNVEV (reference sequence). CDR3 sequence: CASSLWQGVNQPQHF. Here the CDR3 DNA reads TGTGCCAGCAGTTTATGGCAGGGGGTCAATCAGCCCCAGCATTTT.

The chain combines TRBV28 with TRBJ1-2, with 9 bases lining up with TRBD1. With 5 bases clipped from V and 8 bases from J, the junction kept 3 bases outside the gene matches. The CDR3 has 12 amino acids. Germline loops: CDR1 MDHEN, CDR2 SYDVKM. The CDR3 reads CASSPGTGGYTF. In nucleotides, the CDR3 is TGTGCCAGCAGTCCCGGGACAGGGGGCTACACCTTC.

The V and J genes are TRBV9 and TRBJ2-7; D not certain. The CDR3 length is 14 residues. The germline V gene has CDR1 SGDLS and CDR2 YYNGEE. V gave up 4 bases and J gave up 2 bases, with 13 bases separating them. The CDR3 DNA sequence: TGTGCCAGCAGCCCCGGTCGGGTCCCCTACGAGCAGTACTTC. Its translation is CASSPGRVPYEQYF.

This chain uses TRBV19 with TRBJ1-1; 7 positions agree with TRBD1. The CDR3 runs to 12 residues. After removal of 6 bases from V and 7 bases from J, the junction contained 5 bases not matched to a gene. Germline CDR1 LNHDA, CDR2 SQIVND (reference sequence). CDR3 loop: CASRAGQVEAFF. As DNA, the CDR3 is TGTGCCAGTAGAGCCGGACAGGTTGAAGCTTTCTTT.

This clone was picked up a small number of times. The chain combines TRBV5-4 with TRBJ1-1; the D is unclear. V lost 4 bases and J 8 bases, leaving 15 bases between the germline ends. The germline gives CDR1 SGHNT, CDR2 YYREEE (reference sequence). The CDR3 sequence is 13 residues long. CDR3 sequence: CASSGGRALEAFF. DNA for the CDR3: TGTGCCAGCAGCGGAGGACGGGCTTTGGAAGCTTTCTTT.

On this clone itself: The junction does not match germline at one end; this may be a read error. The chain recombines TRBV7-3 with TRBJ2-3, with no clear D. The CDR3 consists of 13 residues. CDR1 is SGHTA and CDR2 is FQGTGA in the germline V gene. The CDR3 coding sequence is TGTGCCAGCAGCGTAACCTTCACAGATACGCAGTATTTT. This translates into CASSVTFTDTQYF.

CDR3 in DNA: TGTGCCAGCAGCTTTGGGACAGGGGGCACTTACGAGCAGTACTTC. Protein product: CASSFGTGGTYEQYF. This sequence joins TRBV5-4 and TRBJ2-7, with 12 bases fitting TRBD1. The CDR3 runs 15 residues. The ends lost 2 bases at V and 4 bases at J; junction bases unmatched: 4. The germline V gene has CDR1 SGHNT and CDR2 YYREEE (reference sequence).